The 9 T cell receptor beta chains below come from one sample, sequenced in a study of OX40 agonist ivuxolimab in advanced cancers. Libraries were prepared by immunoSEQ multiplex PCR; TCRdb keeps only in-frame clonotypes and omits some of them. Of 51,000 or so clones detected, around 74% appear once; the ten largest clones hold 1.5% to 2%. Sequencing was performed on CD4+ or CD8+ T cells sorted from blood, taken in a trial of the OX40 agonist ivuxolimab. The receptors stem from an adult with an advanced solid tumor such as melanoma, head and neck, liver or kidney cancer.

The J gene is TRBJ1-1, the V gene TRBV10-2; D possibly corresponds to TRBD1 (5 bases). Trimming took 7 bases from V and 11 from J, leaving 17 bases between them. Germline CDR1 is WSHSY and CDR2 is SAAADI. The CDR3 consists of 12 residues. The CDR3 sequence is CASKDLRESAFF. The CDR3 DNA sequence: TGCGCCAGCAAAGACCTCAGGGAATCGGCTTTCTTT.

The chain has TRBV7-3 and TRBJ2-1; D remains ambiguous. Trimming took 5 bases from V and 13 from J, leaving 21 bases between them. The germline V gene encodes CDR1 SGHTA and CDR2 FQGTGA. The CDR3 has 14 residues. The CDR3 DNA is TGTGCCAGCAGCCCTTCCGGGCGAGCCTACAAACAGTTCTTC. This sequence encodes CASSPSGRAYKQFF.

In regard to this clone: The sample has other DNA sequences that encode this CDR3 too. This chain joins TRBV5-4 and TRBJ1-6; possibly TRBD1 for D (6 bases). From germline, CDR1 is SGHNT and CDR2 YYREEE (reference sequence). V lost 0 bases, J lost 7 bases, and 14 bases lay in between. The CDR3 covers 16 residues. CDR3 protein: CASSLGGRGPNSPLHF. CDR3 nucleotide sequence: TGTGCCAGCAGCTTGGGGGGTCGGGGGCCGAATTCACCCCTCCACTTT.

The rearrangement links TRBV5-6 to TRBJ2-3; D possibly matches TRBD1 or TRBD2 (5 bases each). The CDR3 has 15 amino acids. V lost 4 bases to trimming and J lost 4 bases, with 16 bases between them. Germline-derived CDR1 and CDR2 are SGHDT and YYEEEE. The CDR3 region has the DNA TGTGCCAGCAGCCTCCCTAGAGGGGCGGCAGATACGCAGTATTTT. It yields the protein CASSLPRGAADTQYF.

The chain carries TRBV5-5 and TRBJ2-1, with TRBD2 as a possible D gene (5 bases). The length of the CDR3 is 15 residues. Germline lookup yields CDR1 SGHKS and CDR2 YYEKEE (reference sequence). V lost 1 base, J lost 7 bases, and 15 bases lay in between. In DNA, the CDR3 is TGTGCCAGCAGCTTGAGTAGTTTGCGGGCGAATGAGCAGTTCTTC. Translation gives CASSLSSLRANEQFF.

V is TRBV19 and J is TRBJ2-3; maybe TRBD2 (6 bases). V lost 6 bases and J lost 4, with 14 bases in between. This CDR3 has 14 amino acids. Germline CDR1 and CDR2: LNHDA and SQIVND (reference sequence). The CDR3 is CASSGAGWSDTQYF. CDR3 DNA: TGTGCCAGTAGCGGGGCGGGGTGGTCAGATACGCAGTATTTT. The full variable domain, completed using reference TRBV19 and TRBJ2-3, is DGGITQSPKYLFRKEGQNVTLSCEQNLNHDAMYWYRQDPGQGLRLIYYSQIVNDFQKGDIAEGYSVSREKKESFPLTVTSAQKNPTAFYLCASSGAGWSDTQYFGPGTRLTVL.

The chain employs TRBV7-2 and TRBJ2-3; 10 bases are shared with TRBD1. V shed 5 bases and J 1 base; nucleotides not matched to a gene: 9. The V gene's germline CDR1 is SGHTA and CDR2 FQGNSA. The CDR3 consists of 17 residues. The CDR3 spells CASSKRQGAVGTDTQYF. The CDR3 bases are TGTGCCAGCAGCAAGCGACAGGGGGCAGTAGGCACAGATACGCAGTATTTT.

This rearrangement joins TRBV7-2 to TRBJ1-6; D perhaps matches TRBD1 (5 bases). CDR1 is SGHTA and CDR2 is FQGNSA in the germline V gene. This CDR3 region has 15 residues. Between the trimmed V and J ends, which lost 0 bases and 7 bases, there was a span of 10 bases. CDR3 sequence reads: CASSLAGRTNSPLHF. CDR3 DNA sequence: TGTGCCAGCAGCTTAGCGGGACGGACCAATTCACCCCTCCACTTT.

V gene TRBV28 combines with J gene TRBJ2-7; D is perhaps TRBD1 (5 bases). Trimming pared 6 bases from V and 9 bases from J, leaving 15 bases between. The germline V gene encodes CDR1 MDHEN and CDR2 SYDVKM. The CDR3 extends over 12 amino acids. The CDR3 here is CASRTDLRGQYF. CDR3 sequence (DNA): TGTGCCAGCAGGACAGATCTACGAGGGCAGTACTTC.